This T cell receptor (beta chain) emerged from a study of T cell responses to AZD1222 COVID-19 vaccine. About the research overall: It was second doses at about 4 or about 12 weeks that were pooled. Study outcomes and limitations: Samples come after the peak T cell response, not at day 14. Unmutated variant regions are reportedly the target of nearly half of TCRs that are spike-specific. Recipients of two AZD1222 doses showed rising Spike-specific TCR breadth and depth.

The V gene's germline CDR1 is MDHEN and CDR2 SYDVKM. The CDR3 extends over 14 amino acids. V lost 5 bases and J 4 bases, leaving 14 bases between the germline ends. Only in-frame clones appear in the TCRdb table, and some are missing; sequencing was by immunoSEQ multiplex PCR. The sample records over 100,000 clones, 80% to 90% being singletons. The table lists this clone with a count of one. Its antigen is still unknown. The rearrangement uses TRBV28 and TRBJ1-2; possible D gene TRBD1, 6 bases. This clonotype originated in an adult in good health. Source: peripheral blood, taken on day 0 of AZD1222 vaccination. CDR3 amino acids: CASSPNRVPYGYTF. The CDR3 DNA is TGTGCCAGCAGTCCTAACAGGGTCCCCTATGGCTACACCTTC.